This T cell receptor (beta chain) was captured by sequencing in a study of blood T cell repertoires in COVID-19. Overall study context: Acute and convalescent COVID-19 samples came from the United States, Italy and Spain. Sources were T cells, B-cell-depleted T cells, or PBMCs; the material itself was cDNA or gDNA.

This CDR3 is built from 14 residues. In germline, CDR1 is SEHNR, CDR2 FQNEAQ (reference sequence). The V and J ends lost 5 bases and 2 bases, in that order; junction bases with no gene match: 3. In the source study's methods: Amplification of reference gene primers was used by the study to estimate nucleated cell counts. The protocol was immunoSEQ multiplex PCR, while the TCRdb copy is restricted to in-frame clones and leaves out a portion. The V and J calls and clone size come from that table; D and trimming were worked out from the DNA. The sample carries approximately 30,000 clones, about 90% recorded once.

This receptor was taken from a human donor in a cohort sampled during active COVID-19. What was sequenced was peripheral blood. The genes are TRBV7-9 and TRBJ1-5; TRBD1 agrees at 7 bases. The DNA of the CDR3 is TGTGCCAGCAGCCTTACAGGGGGCAATCAGCCCCAGCATTTT. It codes for CASSLTGGNQPQHF.